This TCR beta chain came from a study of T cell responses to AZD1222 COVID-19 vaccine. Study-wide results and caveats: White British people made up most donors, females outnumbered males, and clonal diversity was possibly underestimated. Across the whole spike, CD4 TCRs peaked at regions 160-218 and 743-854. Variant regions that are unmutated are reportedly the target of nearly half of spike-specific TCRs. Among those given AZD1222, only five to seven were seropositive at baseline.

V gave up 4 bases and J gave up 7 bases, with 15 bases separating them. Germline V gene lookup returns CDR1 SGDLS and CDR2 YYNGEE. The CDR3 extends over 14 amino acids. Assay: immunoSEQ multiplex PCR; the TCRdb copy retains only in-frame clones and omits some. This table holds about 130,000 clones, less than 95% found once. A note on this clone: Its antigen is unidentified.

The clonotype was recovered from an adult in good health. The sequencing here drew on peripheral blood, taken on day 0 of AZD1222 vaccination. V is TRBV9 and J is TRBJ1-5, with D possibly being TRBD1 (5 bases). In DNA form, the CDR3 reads TGTGCCAGCAGCCAGACGGGGGAAGGGCAGCCCCAGCATTTT. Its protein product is CASSQTGEGQPQHF. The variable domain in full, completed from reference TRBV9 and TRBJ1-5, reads DSGVTQTPKHLITATGQRVTLRCSPRSGDLSVYWYQQSLDQGLQFLIQYYNGEERAKGNILERFSAQQFPDLHSELNLSSLELGDSALYFCASSQTGEGQPQHFGDGTRLSIL.